A selection of T cell receptor beta chains follows, all from one sample in a study of blood T cell repertoires in COVID-19. Assay used: immunoSEQ multiplex PCR; TCRdb lists only in-frame clones, some missing. The profile shows around 60,000 clones, 74% of them singletons. Sequencing was carried out using peripheral blood. These TCRs come from an elderly woman with acute or convalescent COVID-19. CDR3s include the opening cysteine and the closing phenylalanine or tryptophan. D genes are given only for firm matches. Expanded clones get a size class; other rows say once, few or many, or leave the size out.

v_call	clone_size	d_call	j_call	cdr3_aa	cdr3_nt
TRBV11-2	-	TRBD2	TRBJ2-7	CASSLGASGGYEQYF	TGTGCCAGCAGCTTAGGCGCTAGCGGAGGATACGAGCAGTACTTC
TRBV30	once	TRBD1	TRBJ1-5	CAWAQGAGGNQPQHF	TGTGCCTGGGCACAGGGGGCCGGGGGCAATCAGCCCCAGCATTTT
TRBV3-1/TRBV3-2	-	TRBD2	TRBJ2-7	CASSRSVAGVYYEQYF	TGTGCCAGCAGCCGAAGTGTAGCGGGAGTTTATTACGAGCAGTACTTC
TRBV7-8	-	-	TRBJ1-1	CASSSLGGAKTEAFF	TGTGCCAGCAGCTCCCTCGGAGGGGCAAAGACTGAAGCTTTCTTT
TRBV14	few	TRBD1	TRBJ1-4	CASSQGRGGTNEKLFF	TGTGCCAGCAGCCAGGGTAGAGGGGGCACTAATGAAAAACTGTTTTTT
TRBV6-2/TRBV6-3	-	TRBD1	TRBJ2-4	CASSYTTGTGKAKNIQYF	TGTGCCAGCAGTTACACAACCGGGACAGGGAAAGCCAAAAACATTCAGTACTTC
TRBV11-3	few	TRBD1	TRBJ1-1	CASSPFEGTGNTEAFF	TGTGCCAGCAGCCCCTTTGAGGGGACAGGGAACACTGAAGCTTTCTTT
TRBV11-3	few	-	TRBJ1-2	CASSTRREGAGYTF	TGTGCCAGCAGTACACGGCGAGAGGGTGCGGGCTACACCTTC
TRBV4-1	-	TRBD1	TRBJ2-2	CASSQRTGMNTGELFF	TGCGCCAGCAGCCAGAGGACAGGGATGAACACCGGGGAGCTGTTTTTT
TRBV15	-	TRBD2	TRBJ2-1	CATSRYLAVRNEQFF	TGTGCCACCAGCAGGTACCTAGCGGTGCGCAATGAGCAGTTCTTC
TRBV7-9	-	-	TRBJ1-1	CASSVQGDTEAFF	TGTGCCAGCAGCGTACAGGGCGACACTGAAGCTTTCTTT